The 16 T cell receptor beta chains below come from one sample, sequenced in a study of post-analysis software for immune sequencing data. Overall study findings and caveats: Roughly 5 TRBV segments (TRBV5-6, TRBV5-1 and TRBV20-1 among them) occurred more frequently in patients than in controls.

Tagging with unique molecular identifiers was a feature of the TCR beta cDNA libraries. From the PCR reads, TCRdb called clonotypes with MiXCR, one entry per CDR3 protein. The table shows 800,000 to 950,000 distinct CDR3 sequences, with approximately 53% occurring only once. These receptors' targets are unknown. Sequencing used blood. These receptors were obtained from a girl aged 10 to 17 with multiple sclerosis.

This chain connects TRBV9 to TRBJ2-1, with D hard to call. Germline assignment: CDR1 SGDLS and CDR2 YYNGEE. This CDR3 has 16 amino acids. Trimming took off 3 bases at V and 4 bases at J, with 17 bases between the two ends. The CDR3 DNA reads TGTGCCAGCAGCGCCGCCAGCGTCGGCGTTTACAATGAGCAGTTCTTC. Amino acid sequence: CASSAASVGVYNEQFF.

V is TRBV5-1 and J is TRBJ2-3; perhaps TRBD1 as D (6 bases). This CDR3 is 13 amino acids long. Germline loops: CDR1 SGHRS, CDR2 YFSETQ. V was shortened by 3 bases and J by 5 bases, with 10 bases between the two germline ends. CDR3 DNA: TGCGCCAGCAGCTCCACAGGGTTAGATACGCAGTATTTT. Translating it yields CASSSTGLDTQYF.

This clonotype was detected a few times. The chain recombines TRBV6-5 with TRBJ1-2, with 8 bases aligning to TRBD1. The germline gives CDR1 MNHEY, CDR2 SVGAGI. With V trimmed by 3 bases and J by 6 bases, 9 bases remained unmatched. The CDR3 totals 15 residues. CDR3 nucleotide sequence: TGTGCCAGCAGTTATGGTATAGGACAGGGAGATGGCTACACCTTC. Protein sequence: CASSYGIGQGDGYTF.

This chain uses TRBV13 with TRBJ2-3; 9 nucleotides line up with TRBD2. The germline gives CDR1 PRHDT, CDR2 FYEKMQ (reference sequence). The V and J ends lost 5 bases and 2 bases, in that order; junction bases with no gene match: 8. The CDR3 contains 16 residues. CDR3 region: CASSAGTSRPTDTQYF. The CDR3 bases are TGTGCCAGCAGCGCCGGGACTAGCAGACCCACAGATACGCAGTATTTT.

The genes are TRBV19 and TRBJ2-3; D remains unclear. This CDR3 contains 16 residues. Trimming removed 5 bases from V and 0 bases from J, with 15 bases in between. CDR1 is LNHDA, CDR2 SQIVND, per germline (reference sequence). CDR3: CASSSPRGTSTDTQYF. CDR3 nucleotide sequence: TGTGCCAGTAGTTCCCCACGAGGAACTAGCACAGATACGCAGTATTTT.

The chain has TRBV28 and TRBJ2-1; tentatively, D is TRBD2 (6 bases). V was clipped by 6 bases and J by 8 bases, with 14 bases between them. The CDR3 length is 13 residues. CDR1 and CDR2 from the germline V gene are MDHEN and SYDVKM. DNA of the CDR3: TGTGCCAGCAGCCCAAATCCGGGGGATGAGCAGTTCTTC. Translation gives CASSPNPGDEQFF.

This chain joins TRBV11-2 and TRBJ1-6; 8 nucleotides align to TRBD1. The CDR3 is 17 residues long. Germline CDR1 is SGHAT and CDR2 is FQNNGV. With V trimmed by 6 bases and J by 8 bases, 15 bases remained unmatched. CDR3 amino acids: CASRSIRGPRKDSPLHF. CDR3 bases: TGTGCCAGCAGGTCTATCAGGGGGCCTCGGAAGGATTCACCCCTCCACTTT.

This clonotype was counted a few times. The rearrangement joins TRBV7-9 to TRBJ2-1; the match to TRBD1 covers 7 bases. CDR1 is SEHNR, CDR2 FQNEAQ, per germline (reference sequence). This CDR3 has 14 residues. With V trimmed by 4 bases and J by 7 bases, 7 bases remained unmatched. The CDR3 DNA sequence: TGTGCCAGCAGCTACGGGACAGAACCGAATGAGCAGTTCTTC. Translating gives CASSYGTEPNEQFF.

The gene calls are TRBV20-1 and TRBJ2-5, with D maybe TRBD1 (6 bases). Trimming left V 5 bases short and J 5 bases short, with 24 bases between. Germline CDR1 is DFQATT and CDR2 is SNEGSKA (reference sequence). This CDR3 is built from 16 residues. The CDR3 region is CSASSSQGKWEETQYF. The CDR3 DNA sequence: TGCAGTGCTTCCTCCTCACAGGGTAAATGGGAGGAGACCCAGTACTTC.

The rearrangement uses TRBV5-1 and TRBJ2-7, with D perhaps given as TRBD1 or TRBD2 (5 bases each). Trimming stripped 4 bases from V and 0 bases from J, with 8 bases between. Per the germline V gene, CDR1 is SGHRS and CDR2 is YFSETQ. This CDR3 has 13 amino acids. CDR3 DNA sequence: TGCGCCAGCAGCGCGAGGGGCTCCTACGAGCAGTACTTC. This translates into CASSARGSYEQYF.

This chain links TRBV6-1 with TRBJ1-1; 7 bases agree with TRBD1. With 6 bases clipped from V and 1 base from J, the junction kept 8 bases outside the gene matches. The V gene's germline CDR1 is MNHNS and CDR2 SASEGT. The CDR3 is 15 amino acids. The CDR3 is CASSARGLGNTEAFF. CDR3 sequence (DNA): TGTGCCAGCAGCGCTAGGGGGCTTGGGAACACTGAAGCTTTCTTT.

Points on this clonotype: Given a much more abundant clone one base away, this may be a read error. The V gene is TRBV7-8, the J gene TRBJ2-7, with no clear D. Germline CDR1 SGHVS, CDR2 FQNEAQ. The CDR3 sequence is 11 residues long. This CDR3 reads CANSTLYEQYF. The CDR3 DNA reads as TGTGCCAACAGCACACTCTACGAGCAGTACTTC.

This CDR3 reads CASSPREGGYTF. CDR3 DNA sequence: TGTGCCAGCTCACCACGCGAGGGCGGCTACACCTTC. The rearrangement uses TRBV18 and TRBJ1-2, with D hard to call. This CDR3 spans 12 amino acids. The V end was cut by 1 base, the J end by 8 bases, with 8 bases between. CDR1 is KGHSH, CDR2 LQKENI, per germline.

This chain links TRBV12-3 or TRBV12-4 with TRBJ2-3, with D perhaps given as TRBD1 or TRBD2 (5 bases each). V lost 4 bases, J lost 12 bases, and 14 bases lay in between. The CDR3 totals 12 residues. The CDR3 sequence: CASSSDRDPQYF. In DNA, the CDR3 is TGTGCCAGCAGTTCGGACCGGGACCCCCAGTATTTT.

This chain joins TRBV5-6 and TRBJ2-7; 8 bases fit TRBD1. This CDR3 has 15 amino acids. Germline V gene sequence: CDR1 SGHDT, CDR2 YYEEEE. V was pared by 4 bases and J by 3 bases, with 9 bases of the junction left unmatched. The CDR3 sequence: CASSAPDRAFYEQYF. CDR3 nucleotide sequence: TGTGCCAGCAGCGCCCCGGACAGGGCTTTCTACGAGCAGTACTTC.

This clonotype was recorded a few times. This chain joins TRBV28 and TRBJ1-2, with 9 bases matching TRBD1. CDR1 and CDR2 (germline): MDHEN, SYDVKM. CDR3 length equals 14 residues. V was pared by 8 bases and J by 12 bases, with 16 bases of the junction left unmatched. The CDR3 loop reads CASYDKQGALGHTF. CDR3 DNA: TGTGCCAGCTACGATAAACAGGGGGCGTTAGGCCACACCTTC.